These 21 T cell receptor beta chains were sequenced from one sample in a study of cytomegalovirus exposure and HLA in healthy donors. The PCR made use of 60 Vbeta and 13 Jbeta primers. The method was immunoSEQ multiplex PCR; TCRdb's version includes in-frame clones alone and lacks a portion of them. The sample carries under 150,000 clones, around 73% recorded once. The specimen sequenced was PBMCs. These receptors were taken from a human donor in good health.

The table lists this clone with a few counts. This chain links TRBV5-1 with TRBJ2-3; TRBD1 agrees at 9 bases. V shed 3 bases, J shed 5 bases, and the junction held 7 bases outside the gene matches. There are 15 residues in the CDR3. From germline, CDR1 is SGHRS and CDR2 YFSETQ. The CDR3 DNA sequence: TGCGCCAGCAGCTACGGACAGGGGCAGGGAGATACGCAGTATTTT. Protein: CASSYGQGQGDTQYF. Combining the CDR3 with reference TRBV5-1 and TRBJ2-3 gives the whole variable domain KAGVTQTPRYLIKTRGQQVTLSCSPISGHRSVSWYQQTPGQGLQFLFEYFSETQRNKGNFPGRFSGRQFSNSRSEMNVSTLELGDSALYLCASSYGQGQGDTQYFGPGTRLTVL.

In nucleotides, the CDR3 is TGTGCCAGTAGTGGAGGGACTAGCGGGCCACAAGAGACCCAGTACTTC. It specifies CASSGGTSGPQETQYF. The chain combines TRBV19 with TRBJ2-5, with 12 bases identical to TRBD2. The CDR3 sequence is 16 residues long. Germline CDR1 LNHDA, CDR2 SQIVND (reference sequence). V dropped 5 bases and J dropped 2; count of bases not matched to a gene: 6.

The CDR3 here is CASSPGTGYTEAFF. The DNA of the CDR3 is TGCGCCAGCAGCCCCGGGACAGGGTACACTGAAGCTTTCTTT. This chain links TRBV5-1 with TRBJ1-1; TRBD1 matches 9 bases. Germline CDR1 is SGHRS and CDR2 is YFSETQ. The length of the CDR3 is 14 residues. V was pared by 4 bases and J by 3 bases, with 4 bases of the junction left unmatched.

CDR3 in amino acids: CASSSGTSGGKETQYF. The CDR3 DNA follows: TGTGCCAGCAGCTCCGGGACTAGCGGGGGGAAAGAGACCCAGTACTTC. The rearrangement links TRBV11-1 to TRBJ2-5; the match to TRBD2 covers 15 bases. V was pared by 4 bases and J by 3 bases, with 3 bases of the junction left unmatched. The CDR3 sequence is 16 residues long. CDR1 and CDR2 (germline): SGHAT, FQDESV (reference sequence).

This chain links TRBV7-2 with TRBJ1-5; tentatively, D is TRBD1 (5 bases). This CDR3 spans 15 amino acids. The germline V gene has CDR1 SGHTA and CDR2 FQGNSA. Trimming removed 5 bases from V and 4 bases from J, with 15 bases in between. CDR3 region: CASSIDAGPNQPQHF. CDR3 nucleotide sequence: TGTGCCAGCAGCATTGATGCGGGACCTAATCAGCCCCAGCATTTT.

V gene TRBV27 combines with J gene TRBJ2-5; 12 nucleotides align to TRBD2. Germline values: CDR1 MNHEY, CDR2 SMNVEV (reference sequence). The CDR3 is made up of 19 amino acids. V shed 5 bases and J 2 bases; nucleotides not matched to a gene: 15. The CDR3 protein is CASSATGLAGRALQETQYF. The CDR3 region has the DNA TGTGCCAGCAGTGCGACCGGACTAGCGGGACGTGCGCTTCAAGAGACCCAGTACTTC.

The J gene is TRBJ2-5, the V gene TRBV21-1; the table's TRBD1 call for D was not verified on the DNA. TRBV21-1 constitutes a pseudogene. This CDR3 has 19 residues. This chain's CDR3 is CASSKGQPPDRRIGETQYF. CDR3 nucleotides: TGTGCCAGCAGCAAAGGTCAACCCCCGGACAGGCGGATAGGAGAGACCCAGTACTTC.

This clone was found a few times. The chain combines TRBV7-2 with TRBJ1-6; D is unclear. Trimming took 2 bases from V and 7 from J, leaving 9 bases between them. The CDR3 length is 14 residues. Germline CDR1 SGHTA, CDR2 FQGNSA. The CDR3 here is CASSLQRLNSPLHF. The CDR3 bases are TGTGCCAGCAGCTTACAAAGACTAAATTCACCCCTCCACTTT.

There are a few counts of this clone. The rearrangement uses TRBV5-1 and TRBJ2-1; D possibly corresponds to TRBD2 (5 bases). Trimming cost V 4 bases and J 4 bases, with 15 bases left between them. Germline V gives CDR1 SGHRS, CDR2 YFSETQ. The CDR3 is 15 residues long. Here the CDR3 reads CASSQESSGYNEQFF. CDR3 nucleotide sequence: TGCGCCAGCAGCCAAGAATCCAGCGGATACAATGAGCAGTTCTTC.

The V and J genes are TRBV29-1 and TRBJ1-1; TRBD1 matches 7 bases. The J segment lost 1 base and the V segment lost 3 bases, leaving 5 bases of the junction unmatched. The CDR3 spans 14 residues. CDR1 and CDR2 from the germline V gene are SQVTM and ANQGSEA. The CDR3: CSVDTGAGNTEAFF. The CDR3 DNA reads as TGCAGCGTTGACACAGGGGCGGGGAACACTGAAGCTTTCTTT.

This clone appeared a few times. CDR3 nucleotide sequence: TGTGCCAGCAGTGCAAAACCGGGACTAGGCTACAATGAGCAGTTCTTC. It encodes CASSAKPGLGYNEQFF. The V call is TRBV6-1, the J call TRBJ2-1, with 8 bases that match TRBD2. CDR1 MNHNS and CDR2 SASEGT come from the germline V gene. J lost 3 bases, V lost 4 bases, and 8 bases had no gene match. The CDR3 extends over 16 amino acids.

This chain joins TRBV9 and TRBJ2-3; D not resolved. Germline V gives CDR1 SGDLS, CDR2 YYNGEE. V was clipped by 3 bases and J by 8 bases, with 22 bases between them. This CDR3 comprises 16 residues. CDR3 sequence: CASSATDGWRTSTQYF. In nucleotides, the CDR3 is TGTGCCAGCAGCGCAACCGACGGGTGGAGAACGAGTACGCAGTATTTT.

The rearrangement links TRBV6-5 to TRBJ2-7; 8 nucleotides align to TRBD2. The V gene's germline CDR1 is MNHEY and CDR2 SVGAGI. V gave up 7 bases and J gave up 1 base; unmatched junction bases: 9. This CDR3 has 15 amino acids. This chain's CDR3 is CASKIGGLGSYEQYF. The CDR3 DNA reads TGTGCCAGCAAAATAGGGGGACTAGGGTCCTACGAGCAGTACTTC.

This sequence joins TRBV5-6 and TRBJ1-2; D remains unclear. With 0 bases removed from V and 4 bases from J, the gap between germline ends came to 19 bases. Germline V gene sequence: CDR1 SGHDT, CDR2 YYEEEE. The CDR3 contains 17 residues. CDR3 residues: CASSLGRWIAPGYGYTF. In DNA, the CDR3 is TGTGCCAGCAGCTTGGGTCGTTGGATAGCTCCCGGCTATGGCTACACCTTC.

J is TRBJ2-5 and V is TRBV4-2; D is unresolved. The J call may be incorrect, as the DNA end agrees better with TRBJ2-7. The CDR3 totals 15 residues. Looked up from germline, CDR1 is LGHNA and CDR2 is YNFKEQ. CDR3 DNA: TGTGCCAGCAGCCAAACGGCGGCTAGCTCCTACGAGCAGTACTTC. Translation: CASSQTAASSYEQYF.

This clone was seen only a few times. V is TRBV19 and J is TRBJ2-5; TRBD2 matches at 8 bases. This CDR3 contains 14 residues. J was trimmed by 3 bases and V by 5 bases; bases with no gene match: 5. Germline values: CDR1 LNHDA, CDR2 SQIVND (reference sequence). The CDR3: CASSSIAGKETQYF. The CDR3 bases are TGTGCCAGTAGTTCCATAGCGGGGAAAGAGACCCAGTACTTC.

V gene TRBV7-2 combines with J gene TRBJ1-6; 7 positions match TRBD1. J was trimmed by 4 bases and V by 3 bases; bases with no gene match: 3. The CDR3 totals 15 residues. The V gene's germline CDR1 is SGHTA and CDR2 FQGNSA. The CDR3, as DNA: TGTGCCAGCAGCTTCTCAGGGGGTTATAATTCACCCCTCCACTTT. As protein: CASSFSGGYNSPLHF.

The count of this clone is one. Other DNA sequences in the same sample also yield this CDR3. This chain uses TRBV11-3 with TRBJ2-2; D is unclear. CDR1 and CDR2 from the germline V gene are SGHNT and YENEEA. Trimming pared 2 bases from V and 6 bases from J, leaving 7 bases between. This CDR3 has 13 residues. CDR3 nucleotides: TGTGCCAGCAGCTTATCTTCCGCCGGGGAGCTGTTTTTT. Translating it yields CASSLSSAGELFF.

This chain connects TRBV7-2 to TRBJ1-2, with D unresolved. CDR3 length: 15 residues. Per germline, CDR1 SGHTA and CDR2 FQGNSA. V was pared by 3 bases and J by 8 bases, with 19 bases between. The CDR3 nucleotides are TGTGCCAGCAGCTTCTTCGGAGATTTTTCGGAGGGCTACACCTTC. Amino acid sequence: CASSFFGDFSEGYTF.

This sequence joins TRBV9 and TRBJ1-2; a weak D match, TRBD1 (5 bases). The length of the CDR3 is 15 residues. CDR1 is SGDLS and CDR2 is YYNGEE in the germline V gene. The ends were cut back, 0 bases at V and 8 bases at J, with 17 bases in the middle. The chain's CDR3 is CASSVEVGGTSGYTF. For the CDR3, the DNA is TGTGCCAGCAGCGTAGAAGTTGGAGGGACTTCGGGCTACACCTTC.

The chain combines TRBV11-3 with TRBJ1-5, with TRBD1 identical over 7 bases. The V segment lost 3 bases and the J segment 2 bases; nucleotides outside the gene matches: 1. This CDR3 has 14 residues. Germline V gene data show CDR1 as SGHNT and CDR2 as YENEEA. This chain's CDR3 is CASSFTGGNQPQHF. CDR3 DNA: TGTGCCAGCAGCTTCACAGGGGGCAATCAGCCCCAGCATTTT. Based on the CDR3 plus reference TRBV11-3 and TRBJ1-5, the full variable domain is EAGVVQSPRYKIIEKKQPVAFWCNPISGHNTLYWYLQNLGQGPELLIRYENEEAVDDSQLPKDRFSAERLKGVDSTLKIQPAELGDSAVYLCASSFTGGNQPQHFGDGTRLSIL.